This T cell receptor beta chain derives from a study of HIV-infected patients and healthy controls. Study-wide results and caveats: Healthy controls carried many MAIT alpha-chain CDR3s, while HIV+ repertoires had few. During therapy, HIV-associated CDR3s fell significantly in frequency, while CMV-associated CDR3s did not change significantly.

Reverse transcription used 450 to 500 ng RNA and constant-region primers for alpha and beta. Using multiplexing indices, alpha and beta chain libraries were generated apart by chain-specific third strand synthesis. Each molecule carried a 12-nucleotide identifier made of two joined random hexamers added before amplification. TCRdb reprocessed the 5' RACE reads with MiXCR, giving one entry per CDR3 protein. This sample has approximately 9,500 distinct CDR3 sequences, with 5.2% found just once. The repertoire came from unfractionated whole blood and reflected all unsorted peripheral T cells. The ends were cut back, 0 bases at V and 5 bases at J, with 16 bases in the middle. The germline V gene has CDR1 ENHRY and CDR2 SYGVKD. CDR3 length: 16 residues. This clonotype was seen many times. As yet, its antigen is unknown.

The sequencing here drew on blood, taken before antiretroviral therapy. V and J are TRBV10-3 and TRBJ2-5; TRBD2 is a possible D gene (6 bases). This TCR was sampled from an adult with HIV infection. The DNA of the CDR3 is TGTGCCATCAGTGAGTCCGTTGGAGGGTCGGAGGAGACCCAGTACTTC. It yields the protein CAISESVGGSEETQYF.